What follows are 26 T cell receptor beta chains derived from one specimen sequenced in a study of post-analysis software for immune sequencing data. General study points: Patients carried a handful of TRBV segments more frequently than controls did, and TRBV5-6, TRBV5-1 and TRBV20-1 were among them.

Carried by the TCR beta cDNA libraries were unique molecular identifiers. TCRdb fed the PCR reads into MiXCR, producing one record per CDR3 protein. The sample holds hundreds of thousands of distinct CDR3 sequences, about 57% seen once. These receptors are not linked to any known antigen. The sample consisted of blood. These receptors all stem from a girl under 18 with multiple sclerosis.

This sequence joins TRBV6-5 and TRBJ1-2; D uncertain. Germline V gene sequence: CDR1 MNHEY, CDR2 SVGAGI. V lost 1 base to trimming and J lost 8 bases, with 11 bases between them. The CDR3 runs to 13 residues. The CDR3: CASSYLKWQGYTF. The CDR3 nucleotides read TGTGCCAGCAGTTACTTAAAGTGGCAGGGCTACACCTTC.

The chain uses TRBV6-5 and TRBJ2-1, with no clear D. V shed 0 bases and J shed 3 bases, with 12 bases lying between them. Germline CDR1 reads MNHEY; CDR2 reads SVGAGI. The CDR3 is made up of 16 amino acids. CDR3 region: CASSYSTQDLYNEQFF. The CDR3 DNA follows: TGTGCCAGCAGTTACTCGACCCAGGACCTCTACAATGAGCAGTTCTTC.

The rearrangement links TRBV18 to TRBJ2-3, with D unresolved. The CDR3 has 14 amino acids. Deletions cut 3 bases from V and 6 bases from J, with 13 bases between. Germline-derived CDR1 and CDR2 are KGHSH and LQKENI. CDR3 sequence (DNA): TGTGCCAGCTCACCTCAGGCCCCGCGGGATACGCAGTATTTT. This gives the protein CASSPQAPRDTQYF.

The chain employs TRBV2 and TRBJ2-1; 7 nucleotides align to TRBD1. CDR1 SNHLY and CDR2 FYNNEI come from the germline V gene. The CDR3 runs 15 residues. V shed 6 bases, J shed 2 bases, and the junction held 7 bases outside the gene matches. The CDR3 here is CASSPSDRAYNEQFF. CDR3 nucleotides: TGTGCCAGCAGCCCCAGCGACAGGGCCTACAATGAGCAGTTCTTC. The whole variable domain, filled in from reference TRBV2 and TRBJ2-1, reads EPEVTQTPSHQVTQMGQEVILRCVPISNHLYFYWYRQILGQKVEFLVSFYNNEISEKSEIFDDQFSVERPDGSNFTLKIRSTKLEDSAMYFCASSPSDRAYNEQFFGPGTRLTVL.

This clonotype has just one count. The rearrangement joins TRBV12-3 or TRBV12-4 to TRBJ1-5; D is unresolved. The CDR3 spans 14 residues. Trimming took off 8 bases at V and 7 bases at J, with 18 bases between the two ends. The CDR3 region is CASCEAPGGQPQHF. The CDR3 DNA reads TGTGCCAGCTGCGAGGCTCCCGGCGGACAGCCCCAGCATTTT.

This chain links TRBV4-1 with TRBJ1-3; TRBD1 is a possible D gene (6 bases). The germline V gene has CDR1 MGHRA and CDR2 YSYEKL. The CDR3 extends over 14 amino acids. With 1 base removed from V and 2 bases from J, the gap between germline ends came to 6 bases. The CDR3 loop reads CASSQAGAGNTIYF. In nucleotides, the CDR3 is TGCGCCAGCAGCCAAGCAGGGGCTGGAAACACCATATATTTT.

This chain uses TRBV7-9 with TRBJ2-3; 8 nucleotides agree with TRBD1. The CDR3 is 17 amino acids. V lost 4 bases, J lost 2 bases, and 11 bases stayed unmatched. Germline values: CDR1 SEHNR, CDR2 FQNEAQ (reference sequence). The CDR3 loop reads CASSSGWDRRFTDTQYF. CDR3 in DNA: TGTGCCAGCAGCTCCGGATGGGACAGGCGATTCACAGATACGCAGTATTTT.

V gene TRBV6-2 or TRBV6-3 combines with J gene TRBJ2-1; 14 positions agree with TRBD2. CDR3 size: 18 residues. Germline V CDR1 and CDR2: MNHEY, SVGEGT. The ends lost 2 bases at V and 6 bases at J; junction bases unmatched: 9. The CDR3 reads CASSYTGLAGGKVNEQFF. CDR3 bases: TGTGCCAGCAGTTACACAGGACTAGCGGGAGGTAAGGTCAATGAGCAGTTCTTC.

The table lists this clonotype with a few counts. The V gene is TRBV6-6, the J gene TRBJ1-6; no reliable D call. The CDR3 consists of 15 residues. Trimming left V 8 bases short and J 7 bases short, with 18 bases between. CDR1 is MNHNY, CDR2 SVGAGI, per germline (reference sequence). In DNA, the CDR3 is TGTGCCAGCGGTAAGGACCCCATTGCCAATTCACCCCTCCACTTT. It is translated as CASGKDPIANSPLHF.

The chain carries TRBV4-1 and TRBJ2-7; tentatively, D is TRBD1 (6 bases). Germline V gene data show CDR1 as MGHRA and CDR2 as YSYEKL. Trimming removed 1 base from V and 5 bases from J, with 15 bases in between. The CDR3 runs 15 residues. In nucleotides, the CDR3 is TGCGCCAGCAGCCAAGGCCCCGGGACAAGGGACGAGCAGTACTTC. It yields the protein CASSQGPGTRDEQYF.

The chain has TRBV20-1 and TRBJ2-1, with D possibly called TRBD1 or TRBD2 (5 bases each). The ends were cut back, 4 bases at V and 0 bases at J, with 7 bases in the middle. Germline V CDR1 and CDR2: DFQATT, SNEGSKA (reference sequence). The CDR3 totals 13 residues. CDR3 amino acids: CSATGSSYNEQFF. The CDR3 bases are TGCAGTGCTACAGGGAGCTCCTACAATGAGCAGTTCTTC.

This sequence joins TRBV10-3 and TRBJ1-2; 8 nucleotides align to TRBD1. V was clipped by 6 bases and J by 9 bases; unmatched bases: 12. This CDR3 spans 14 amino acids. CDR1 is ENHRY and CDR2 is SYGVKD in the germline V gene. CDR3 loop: CAISQDRALDSYTF. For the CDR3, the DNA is TGTGCCATCAGCCAGGACAGGGCGCTGGATAGCTACACCTTC.

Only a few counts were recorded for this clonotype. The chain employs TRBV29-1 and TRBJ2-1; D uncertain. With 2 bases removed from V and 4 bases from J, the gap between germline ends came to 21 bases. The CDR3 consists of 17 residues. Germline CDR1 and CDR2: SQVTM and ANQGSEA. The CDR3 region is CSVERPAGILRYNEQFF. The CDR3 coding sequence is TGCAGCGTTGAACGGCCTGCTGGAATTTTGAGGTACAATGAGCAGTTCTTC.

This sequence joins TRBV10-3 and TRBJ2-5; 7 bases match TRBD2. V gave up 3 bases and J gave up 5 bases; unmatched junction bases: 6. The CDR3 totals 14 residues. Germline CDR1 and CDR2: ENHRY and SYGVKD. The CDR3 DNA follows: TGTGCCATCAGTGAAAGGGCTAGCGGCGAGACCCAGTACTTC. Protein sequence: CAISERASGETQYF.

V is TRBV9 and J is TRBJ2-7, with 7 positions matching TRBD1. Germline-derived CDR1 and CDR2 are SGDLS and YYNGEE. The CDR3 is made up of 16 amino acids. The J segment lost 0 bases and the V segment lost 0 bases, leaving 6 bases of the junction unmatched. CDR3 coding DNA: TGTGCCAGCAGCGTAGAGGCGACAGGGAACTCCTACGAGCAGTACTTC. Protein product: CASSVEATGNSYEQYF.

The CDR3 is CASSQVSSGRAGEQYF. In DNA, the CDR3 is TGTGCCAGCAGCCAAGTATCCAGCGGGAGAGCGGGCGAGCAGTACTTC. This rearrangement joins TRBV3-1 to TRBJ2-5, with 8 bases fitting TRBD2. The J call is in doubt because the DNA end fits TRBJ2-7 better. This CDR3 has 16 residues. Germline V lookup: CDR1 LGHDT, CDR2 YNNKEL (reference sequence).

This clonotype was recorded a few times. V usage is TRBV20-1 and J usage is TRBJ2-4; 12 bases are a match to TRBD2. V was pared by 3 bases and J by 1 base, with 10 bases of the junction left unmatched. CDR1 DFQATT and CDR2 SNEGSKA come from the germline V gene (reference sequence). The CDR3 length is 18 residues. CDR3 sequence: CSARPLPSGRAAKNIQYF. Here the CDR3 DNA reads TGCAGTGCTAGGCCCCTCCCTAGCGGGAGGGCGGCCAAAAACATTCAGTACTTC.

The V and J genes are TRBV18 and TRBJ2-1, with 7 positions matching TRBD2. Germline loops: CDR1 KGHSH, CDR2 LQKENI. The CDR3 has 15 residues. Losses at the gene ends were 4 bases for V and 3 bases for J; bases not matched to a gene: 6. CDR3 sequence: CASSRASGLYNEQFF. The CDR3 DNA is TGTGCCAGCTCACGGGCTAGCGGCCTCTACAATGAGCAGTTCTTC.

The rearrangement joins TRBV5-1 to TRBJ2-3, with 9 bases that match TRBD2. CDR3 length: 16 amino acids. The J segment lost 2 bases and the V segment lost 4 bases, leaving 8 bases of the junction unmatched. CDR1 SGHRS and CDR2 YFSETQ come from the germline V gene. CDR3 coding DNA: TGCGCCAGCAGCCCCCCCCTAGCGGGGCCCACAGATACGCAGTATTTT. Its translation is CASSPPLAGPTDTQYF.

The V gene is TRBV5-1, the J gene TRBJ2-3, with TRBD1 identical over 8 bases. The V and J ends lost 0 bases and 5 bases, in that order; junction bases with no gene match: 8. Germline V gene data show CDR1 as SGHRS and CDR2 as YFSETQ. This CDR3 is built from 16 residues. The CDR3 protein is CASSLAPGGGGDTQYF. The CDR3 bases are TGCGCCAGCAGCTTGGCCCCAGGGGGCGGAGGAGATACGCAGTATTTT.

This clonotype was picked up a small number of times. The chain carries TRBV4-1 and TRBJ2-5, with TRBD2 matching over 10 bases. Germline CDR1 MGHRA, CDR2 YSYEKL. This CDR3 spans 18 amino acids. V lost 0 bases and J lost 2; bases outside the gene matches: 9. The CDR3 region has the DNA TGCGCCAGCAGCCAAGAGTCCAGCGGGGGGGCCCCTCAAGAGACCCAGTACTTC. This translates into CASSQESSGGAPQETQYF.

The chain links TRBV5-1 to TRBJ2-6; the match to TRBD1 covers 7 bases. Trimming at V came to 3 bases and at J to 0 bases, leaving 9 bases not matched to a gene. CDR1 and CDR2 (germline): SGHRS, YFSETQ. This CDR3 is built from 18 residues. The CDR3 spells CASSSGQSPFSGANVLTF. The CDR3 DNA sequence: TGCGCCAGCAGCTCGGGACAGTCTCCCTTCTCTGGGGCCAACGTCCTGACTTTC.

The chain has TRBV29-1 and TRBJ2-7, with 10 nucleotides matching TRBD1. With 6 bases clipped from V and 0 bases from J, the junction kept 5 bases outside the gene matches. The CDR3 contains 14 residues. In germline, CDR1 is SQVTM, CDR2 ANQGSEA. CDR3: CSVVDRGISYEQYF. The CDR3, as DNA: TGCAGCGTGGTGGACAGGGGGATCTCCTACGAGCAGTACTTC.

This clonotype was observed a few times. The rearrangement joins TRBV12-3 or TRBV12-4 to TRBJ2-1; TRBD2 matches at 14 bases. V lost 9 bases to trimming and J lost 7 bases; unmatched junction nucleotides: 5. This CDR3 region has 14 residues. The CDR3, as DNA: TGTGCCAGTTCGACTAGCGGGGGGGCGAATGAGCAGTTCTTC. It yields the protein CASSTSGGANEQFF.

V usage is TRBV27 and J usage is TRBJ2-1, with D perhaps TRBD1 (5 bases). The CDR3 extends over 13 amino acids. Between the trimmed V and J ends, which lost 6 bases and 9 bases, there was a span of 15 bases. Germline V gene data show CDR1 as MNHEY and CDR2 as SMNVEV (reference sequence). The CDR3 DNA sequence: TGTGCCAGCAGCGGCCAGGGAAGGAGTGAGCAGTTCTTC. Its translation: CASSGQGRSEQFF.

For the CDR3, the DNA is TGTGCCACCAGCAGATCTAGGGGGGAGAGGGACGGCTACACCTTC. This encodes CATSRSRGERDGYTF. The chain joins TRBV15 to TRBJ1-2, with a weak D call TRBD1 (6 bases). The CDR3 is 15 amino acids. Trimming stripped 2 bases from V and 8 bases from J, with 18 bases between. CDR1 is LNHNV and CDR2 is YYDKDF in the germline V gene (reference sequence).